This T cell receptor beta chain was captured by sequencing in a study of CD8+ T cells in alopecia areata. Regarding the study as a whole: Researchers report lesional scalp, most notably alopecia totalis/universalis, outstripped normal scalp in clonality.

In regard to this clone: Its antigen is not known.

There are 14 residues in the CDR3. Germline V gene lookup returns CDR1 SGHDT and CDR2 YYEEEE. V lost 0 bases, J lost 8 bases, and 12 bases lay in between. Reverse transcription of extracted RNA yielded cDNA, which provided the sequencing template. Clones were read by immunoSEQ multiplex PCR, and TCRdb kept only the in-frame ones, dropping some. The sample shows about 190,000 clones, 64% of them seen only once. Specified treatment: oral pan-JAK inhibitor, 5-10 mg twice daily. The clonotype originates from a human donor with alopecia areata. Sequenced material: CD4+ T cells sorted from blood, taken at week 4, from a patient treated with tofacitinib. The rearrangement joins TRBV5-6 to TRBJ2-1; a weak D match, TRBD1 (5 bases). The CDR3 is CASSLVGGRDEQFF. In DNA, the CDR3 is TGTGCCAGCAGCTTGGTGGGTGGCAGGGATGAGCAGTTCTTC.